This T cell receptor beta chain was captured in a study of blood T cell repertoires in COVID-19. Turning to the study itself: From the United States, Italy and Spain came samples of acute and convalescent COVID-19. Nucleic acid was either cDNA or gDNA, and it came from T cells, B-cell-depleted T cells, or PBMCs.

In the study's own analysis: For nucleated cells, counts were estimated from reference gene primer amplification. The protocol was immunoSEQ multiplex PCR, while the TCRdb copy is restricted to in-frame clones and leaves out a portion. V, J and clone size reflect that table, while D and trimming were determined from the DNA. Among some 190,000 clones listed, approximately 85% were seen once. The CDR3 is 13 residues long. Germline V lookup: CDR1 KGHDR, CDR2 SFDVKD. V lost 6 bases, J lost 1 base, and 8 bases lay in between. The origin of this receptor is a man aged 55 to 70 with acute or convalescent COVID-19. The chain couples TRBV24-1 to TRBJ2-5, with D tentatively TRBD1 (5 bases). Material for sequencing was peripheral blood. The CDR3 nucleotides read TGTGCCACCAGTATAGGGGCCCAAGAGACCCAGTACTTC. The encoded protein is CATSIGAQETQYF.